Each of the 18 T cell receptor beta chains below was sequenced from the same sample in a study of blood T cell repertoires in COVID-19. Assay used: immunoSEQ multiplex PCR; TCRdb lists only in-frame clones, some missing. Of roughly 440,000 clones listed, around 88% are singletons. Source material: peripheral blood. The receptors originated from a woman between 45 and 60 years old with COVID-19, enrolled during active disease.

This chain connects TRBV27 to TRBJ1-2, with a weak D call TRBD1 (5 bases). CDR3 length equals 13 residues. The V end lost 8 bases, the J end lost 4 bases, and 14 bases lay between the germline ends. The germline CDR1 and CDR2 sequences are MNHEY and SMNVEV (reference sequence). DNA for the CDR3: TGTGCCAGCGGCCCTGGGGCCCCCTATGGCTACACCTTC. It yields the protein CASGPGAPYGYTF.

The V gene is TRBV13, the J gene TRBJ2-3, with 9 bases matching TRBD2. Germline V gene lookup returns CDR1 PRHDT and CDR2 FYEKMQ (reference sequence). The ends lost 5 bases at V and 5 bases at J; junction bases unmatched: 11. This CDR3 is built from 16 residues. The CDR3 nucleotides read TGTGCCAGCAGCCCACCCGGCGGGGGGGATGGAGATACGCAGTATTTT. This gives the protein CASSPPGGGDGDTQYF.

This clone was seen more than once but under ten times. The V and J genes are TRBV9 and TRBJ1-5; D unresolved. The CDR3 totals 15 residues. Germline V lookup: CDR1 SGDLS, CDR2 YYNGEE. Deletions cut 3 bases from V and 7 bases from J, with 17 bases between. This CDR3 is CASSAHFEPHQPQHF. CDR3 nucleotide sequence: TGTGCCAGCAGCGCCCACTTTGAGCCCCACCAGCCCCAGCATTTT.

The CDR3 reads CASRQIQDTEAFF. DNA of the CDR3: TGTGCCAGCAGACAGATACAGGACACTGAAGCTTTCTTT. The chain has TRBV2 and TRBJ1-1, with D perhaps matching TRBD1 (5 bases). Germline assignment: CDR1 SNHLY and CDR2 FYNNEI. Trimming stripped 6 bases from V and 3 bases from J, with 11 bases between. This CDR3 is 13 amino acids long.

The V and J genes are TRBV7-9 and TRBJ2-2; TRBD1 matches 12 bases. Germline loops: CDR1 SEHNR, CDR2 FQNEAQ (reference sequence). V was clipped by 5 bases and J by 6 bases; unmatched bases: 7. CDR3 length: 16 residues. The CDR3, as DNA: TGTGCCAGCAGCCCCCCGGGACAGGGGGCGTCCGGGGAGCTGTTTTTT. This encodes CASSPPGQGASGELFF.

CDR3 sequence: CASSLGGAVREQYF. For the CDR3, the DNA is TGTGCCAGCAGCTTGGGCGGAGCGGTCCGCGAGCAGTACTTC. This chain links TRBV5-6 with TRBJ2-7, with D perhaps TRBD2 (5 bases). The CDR3 length is 14 residues. The V gene lost 0 bases and the J gene lost 6 bases, with 13 bases spanning the gap. Looked up from germline, CDR1 is SGHDT and CDR2 is YYEEEE.

The rearrangement uses TRBV10-3 and TRBJ2-3, with 10 bases fitting TRBD2. There are 16 residues in the CDR3. Germline V gives CDR1 ENHRY, CDR2 SYGVKD. V shed 7 bases and J 4 bases; nucleotides not matched to a gene: 11. The CDR3 sequence: CAIKPGTSVGPDTQYF. CDR3 bases: TGTGCCATCAAACCCGGGACTAGCGTGGGACCAGATACGCAGTATTTT.

CDR3 coding DNA: TGTGCCAGCAGCTCCCCCAGAGGGGGCACTGAAGCTTTCTTT. Translating it yields CASSSPRGGTEAFF. The chain combines TRBV5-4 with TRBJ1-1; perhaps TRBD1 as D (6 bases). Trimming stripped 3 bases from V and 4 bases from J, with 13 bases between. Germline lookup yields CDR1 SGHNT and CDR2 YYREEE (reference sequence). CDR3 length: 14 residues.

This chain connects TRBV6-6 to TRBJ2-3, with TRBD1 matching over 8 bases. With V trimmed by 6 bases and J by 4 bases, 6 bases remained unmatched. CDR1 is MNHNY, CDR2 SVGAGI, per germline (reference sequence). The CDR3 is made up of 14 amino acids. CDR3 bases: TGTGCCAGCAGCAGGGGACAGGTCGCAGATACGCAGTATTTT. Its protein product is CASSRGQVADTQYF.

This clone has a single count. This sequence joins TRBV13 and TRBJ2-1, with 8 bases fitting TRBD2. The CDR3 covers 16 residues. Trimming took 5 bases from V and 10 from J; bases not matched to a gene: 16. Germline CDR1 PRHDT, CDR2 FYEKMQ (reference sequence). Here the CDR3 DNA reads TGTGCCAGCAGCCTCCCGAGCGGGGGCAACGCTCGGGAGCAGTTCTTC. It is translated as CASSLPSGGNAREQFF. The variable domain in full, completed from reference TRBV13 and TRBJ2-1, reads AAGVIQSPRHLIKEKRETATLKCYPIPRHDTVYWYQQGPGQDPQFLISFYEKMQSDKGSIPDRFSAQQFSDYHSELNMSSLELGDSALYFCASSLPSGGNAREQFFGPGTRLTVL.

The genes are TRBV6-5 and TRBJ1-5, with D perhaps TRBD1 (5 bases). The V and J ends lost 6 bases and 5 bases respectively, with 14 bases between them. Per germline, CDR1 MNHEY and CDR2 SVGAGI. This CDR3 has 14 residues. CDR3 bases: TGTGCCAGCAGCGCAGACAGAGGCGATCAGCCCCAGCATTTT. This encodes CASSADRGDQPQHF.

CDR3 bases: TGTGCCAGCAGCCGCGGGACAGACACTGAAGCTTTCTTT. This translates into CASSRGTDTEAFF. The rearrangement uses TRBV7-9 and TRBJ1-1; 7 bases are a match to TRBD1. V lost 5 bases to trimming and J lost 3 bases; unmatched junction nucleotides: 3. Germline V gene sequence: CDR1 SEHNR, CDR2 FQNEAQ (reference sequence). CDR3 length: 13 amino acids.

The V call is TRBV5-4, the J call TRBJ1-6, with 7 bases aligning to TRBD1. Trimming removed 3 bases from V and 7 bases from J; junction bases left unmatched: 4. Looked up from germline, CDR1 is SGHNT and CDR2 is YYREEE (reference sequence). The CDR3 sequence is 14 residues long. The CDR3 DNA reads as TGTGCCAGCAGCTCGGGACAGTCCAATTCACCCCTCCACTTT. Residues: CASSSGQSNSPLHF.

Here the CDR3 DNA reads TGCGCCAGCAGCGGCACAGGGGGCTACGAAGAAAAACTGTTTTTT. Amino acid sequence: CASSGTGGYEEKLFF. The chain carries TRBV5-1 and TRBJ1-4, with 9 positions matching TRBD1. The CDR3 sequence is 15 residues long. From germline, CDR1 is SGHRS and CDR2 YFSETQ. J was trimmed by 8 bases and V by 4 bases; bases with no gene match: 9.

This clone appeared a few times. The V call is TRBV9, the J call TRBJ1-4; 8 nucleotides agree with TRBD1. V lost 3 bases and J lost 6; bases outside the gene matches: 4. This CDR3 comprises 14 residues. Germline V CDR1 and CDR2: SGDLS, YYNGEE. CDR3 nucleotide sequence: TGTGCCAGCAGCGCCACAGGGGGTGATGAAAAACTGTTTTTT. Protein product: CASSATGGDEKLFF.

The V gene is TRBV27, the J gene TRBJ2-5; possibly TRBD1 for D (5 bases). V lost 2 bases and J lost 7, with 11 bases in between. The CDR3 runs 13 residues. Germline loops: CDR1 MNHEY, CDR2 SMNVEV (reference sequence). The CDR3 DNA reads TGTGCCAGCAGTTTAGGTGTACAGGCGACCCAGTACTTC. This gives the protein CASSLGVQATQYF.

The J gene is TRBJ1-1, the V gene TRBV30, with D hard to call. CDR1 is GTSNPN and CDR2 is SVGIG in the germline V gene (reference sequence). The ends were cut back, 0 bases at V and 2 bases at J, with 10 bases in the middle. CDR3 length: 14 residues. The CDR3 loop is CAWSVLESNTEAFF. As DNA, the CDR3 is TGTGCCTGGAGTGTATTAGAGTCTAACACTGAAGCTTTCTTT.

V is TRBV10-3 and J is TRBJ1-6, with 8 positions matching TRBD1. Germline V gene data show CDR1 as ENHRY and CDR2 as SYGVKD. The CDR3 is 16 amino acids. V lost 0 bases and J lost 7; bases outside the gene matches: 5. For the CDR3, the DNA is TGTGCCATCAGTGAGTCCCCAGGGGGCGAGAATTCACCCCTCCACTTT. It yields the protein CAISESPGGENSPLHF.